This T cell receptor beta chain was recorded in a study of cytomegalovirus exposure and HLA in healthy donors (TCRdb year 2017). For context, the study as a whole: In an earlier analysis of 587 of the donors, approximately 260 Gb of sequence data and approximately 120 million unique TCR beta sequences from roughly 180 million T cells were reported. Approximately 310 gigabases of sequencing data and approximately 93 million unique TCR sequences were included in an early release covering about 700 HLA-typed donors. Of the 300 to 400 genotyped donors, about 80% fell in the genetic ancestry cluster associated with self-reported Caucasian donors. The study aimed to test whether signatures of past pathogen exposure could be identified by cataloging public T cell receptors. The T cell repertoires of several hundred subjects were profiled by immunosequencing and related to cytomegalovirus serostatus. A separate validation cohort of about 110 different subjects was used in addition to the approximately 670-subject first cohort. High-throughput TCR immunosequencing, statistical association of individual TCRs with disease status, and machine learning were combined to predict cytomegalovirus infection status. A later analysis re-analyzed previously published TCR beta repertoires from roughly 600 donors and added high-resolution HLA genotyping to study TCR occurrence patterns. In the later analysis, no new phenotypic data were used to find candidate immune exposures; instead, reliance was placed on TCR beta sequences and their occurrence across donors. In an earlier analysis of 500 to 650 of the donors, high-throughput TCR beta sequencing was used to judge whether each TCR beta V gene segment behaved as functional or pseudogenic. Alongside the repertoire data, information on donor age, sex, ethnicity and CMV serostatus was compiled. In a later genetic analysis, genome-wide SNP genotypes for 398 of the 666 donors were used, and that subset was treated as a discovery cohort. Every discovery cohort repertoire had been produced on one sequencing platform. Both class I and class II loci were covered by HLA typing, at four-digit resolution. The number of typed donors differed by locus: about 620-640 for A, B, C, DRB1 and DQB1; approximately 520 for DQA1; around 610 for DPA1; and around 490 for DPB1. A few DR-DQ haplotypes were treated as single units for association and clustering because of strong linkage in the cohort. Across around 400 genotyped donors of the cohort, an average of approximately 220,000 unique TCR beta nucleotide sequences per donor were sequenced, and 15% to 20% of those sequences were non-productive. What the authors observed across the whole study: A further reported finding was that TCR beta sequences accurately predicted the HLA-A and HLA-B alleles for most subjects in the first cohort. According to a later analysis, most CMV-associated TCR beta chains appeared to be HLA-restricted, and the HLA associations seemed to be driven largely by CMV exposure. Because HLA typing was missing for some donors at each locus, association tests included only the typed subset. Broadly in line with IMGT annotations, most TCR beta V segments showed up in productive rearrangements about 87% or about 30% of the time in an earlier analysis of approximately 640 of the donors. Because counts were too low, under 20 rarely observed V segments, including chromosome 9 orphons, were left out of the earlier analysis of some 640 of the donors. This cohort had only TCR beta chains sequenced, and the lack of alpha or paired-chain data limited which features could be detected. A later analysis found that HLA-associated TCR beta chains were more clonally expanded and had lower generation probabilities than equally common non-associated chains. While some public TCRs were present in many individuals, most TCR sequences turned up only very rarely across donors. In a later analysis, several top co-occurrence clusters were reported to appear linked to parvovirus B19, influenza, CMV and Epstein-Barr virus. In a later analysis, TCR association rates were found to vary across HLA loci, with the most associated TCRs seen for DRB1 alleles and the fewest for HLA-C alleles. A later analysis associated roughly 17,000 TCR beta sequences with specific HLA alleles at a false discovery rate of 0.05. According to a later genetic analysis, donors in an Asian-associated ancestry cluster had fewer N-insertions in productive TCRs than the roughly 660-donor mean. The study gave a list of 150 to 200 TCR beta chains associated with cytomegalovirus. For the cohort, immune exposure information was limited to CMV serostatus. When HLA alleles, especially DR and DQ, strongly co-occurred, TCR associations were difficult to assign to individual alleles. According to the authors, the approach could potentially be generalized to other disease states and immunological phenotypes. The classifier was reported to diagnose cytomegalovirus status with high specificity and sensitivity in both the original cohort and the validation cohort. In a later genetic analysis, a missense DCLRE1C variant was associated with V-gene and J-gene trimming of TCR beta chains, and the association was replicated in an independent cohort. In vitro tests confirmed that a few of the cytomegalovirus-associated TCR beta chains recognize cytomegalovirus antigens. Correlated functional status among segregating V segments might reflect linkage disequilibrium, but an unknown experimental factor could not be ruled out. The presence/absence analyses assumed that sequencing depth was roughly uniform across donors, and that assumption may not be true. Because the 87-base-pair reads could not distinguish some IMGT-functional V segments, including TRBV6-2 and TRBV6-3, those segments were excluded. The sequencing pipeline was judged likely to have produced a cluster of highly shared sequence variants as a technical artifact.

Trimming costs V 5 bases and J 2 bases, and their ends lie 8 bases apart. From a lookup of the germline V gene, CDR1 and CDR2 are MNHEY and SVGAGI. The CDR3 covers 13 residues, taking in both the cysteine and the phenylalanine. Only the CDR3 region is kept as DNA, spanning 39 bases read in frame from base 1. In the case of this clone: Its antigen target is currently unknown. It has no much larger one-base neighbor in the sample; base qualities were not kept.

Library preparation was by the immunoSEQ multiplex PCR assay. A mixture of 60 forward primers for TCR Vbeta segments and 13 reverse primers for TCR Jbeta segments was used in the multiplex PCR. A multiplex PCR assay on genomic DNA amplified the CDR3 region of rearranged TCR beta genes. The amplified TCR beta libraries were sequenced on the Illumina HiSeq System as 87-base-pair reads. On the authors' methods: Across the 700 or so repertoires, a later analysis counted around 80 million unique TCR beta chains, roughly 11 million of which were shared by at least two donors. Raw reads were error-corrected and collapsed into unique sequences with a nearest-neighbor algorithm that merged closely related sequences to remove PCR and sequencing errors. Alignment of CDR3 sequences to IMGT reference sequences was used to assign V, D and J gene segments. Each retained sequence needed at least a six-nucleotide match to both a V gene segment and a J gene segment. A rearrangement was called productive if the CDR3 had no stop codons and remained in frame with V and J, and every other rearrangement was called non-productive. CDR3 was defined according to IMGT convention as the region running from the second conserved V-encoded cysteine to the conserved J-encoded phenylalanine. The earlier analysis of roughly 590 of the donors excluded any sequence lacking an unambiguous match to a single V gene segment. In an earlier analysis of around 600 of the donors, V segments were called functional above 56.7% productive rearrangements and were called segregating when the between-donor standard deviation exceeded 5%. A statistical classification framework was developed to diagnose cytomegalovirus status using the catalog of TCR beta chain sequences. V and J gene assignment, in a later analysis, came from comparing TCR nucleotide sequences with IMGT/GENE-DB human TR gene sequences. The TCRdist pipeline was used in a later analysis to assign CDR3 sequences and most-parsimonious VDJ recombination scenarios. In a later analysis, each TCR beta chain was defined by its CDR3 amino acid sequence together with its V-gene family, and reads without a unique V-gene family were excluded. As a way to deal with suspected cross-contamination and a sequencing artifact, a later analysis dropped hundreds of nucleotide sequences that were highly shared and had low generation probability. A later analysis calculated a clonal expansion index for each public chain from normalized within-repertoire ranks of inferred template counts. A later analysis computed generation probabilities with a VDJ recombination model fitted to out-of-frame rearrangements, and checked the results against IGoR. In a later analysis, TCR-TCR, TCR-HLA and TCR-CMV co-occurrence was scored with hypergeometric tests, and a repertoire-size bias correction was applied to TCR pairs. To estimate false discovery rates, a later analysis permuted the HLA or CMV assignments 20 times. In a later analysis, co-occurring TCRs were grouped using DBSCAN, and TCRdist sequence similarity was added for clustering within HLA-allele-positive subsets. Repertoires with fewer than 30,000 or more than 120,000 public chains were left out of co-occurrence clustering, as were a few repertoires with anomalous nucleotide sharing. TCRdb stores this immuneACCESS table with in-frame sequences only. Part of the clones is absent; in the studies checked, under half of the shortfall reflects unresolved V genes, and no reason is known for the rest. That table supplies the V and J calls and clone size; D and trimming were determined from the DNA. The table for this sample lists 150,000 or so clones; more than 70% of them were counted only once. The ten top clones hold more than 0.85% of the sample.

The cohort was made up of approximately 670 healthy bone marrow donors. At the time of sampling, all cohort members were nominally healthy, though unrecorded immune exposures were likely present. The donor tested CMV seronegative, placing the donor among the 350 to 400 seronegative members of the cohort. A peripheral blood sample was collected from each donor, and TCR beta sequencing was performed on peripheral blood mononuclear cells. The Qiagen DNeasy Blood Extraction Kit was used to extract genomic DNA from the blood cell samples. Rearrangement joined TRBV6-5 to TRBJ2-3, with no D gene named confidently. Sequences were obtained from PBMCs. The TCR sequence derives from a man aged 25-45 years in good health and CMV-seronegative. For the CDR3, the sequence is CASSQTITDTQYF. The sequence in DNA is TGTGCCAGCAGTCAAACTATCACAGATACGCAGTATTTT.